This TCR beta chain was captured in a study of control samples from healthy donors and cancer patients. The repertoire was sequenced with immunoSEQ multiplex PCR; TCRdb's copy has only in-frame clones and lacks some. The table shows fewer than 200,000 clones, with around 95% occurring only once. The CDR3 has 13 amino acids. The J segment lost 5 bases and the V segment lost 5 bases, leaving 3 bases of the junction unmatched. The germline CDR1 and CDR2 sequences are SEHNR and FQNEAQ (reference sequence). The rearrangement links TRBV7-9 to TRBJ2-7; 10 bases are a match to TRBD1. The sample was blood. The sequence was collected from a woman aged 55 to 70 in good health. Written as DNA, the CDR3 is TGTGCCAGCAGCCAAGGACAGGGGGACGAGCAGTACTTC. Residues: CASSQGQGDEQYF. The variable domain in full, completed from reference TRBV7-9 and TRBJ2-7, reads DTGVSQNPRHKITKRGQNVTFRCDPISEHNRLYWYRQTLGQGPEFLTYFQNEAQLEKSRLLSDRFSAERPKGSFSTLEIQRTEQGDSAMYLCASSQGQGDEQYFGPGTRLTVT.